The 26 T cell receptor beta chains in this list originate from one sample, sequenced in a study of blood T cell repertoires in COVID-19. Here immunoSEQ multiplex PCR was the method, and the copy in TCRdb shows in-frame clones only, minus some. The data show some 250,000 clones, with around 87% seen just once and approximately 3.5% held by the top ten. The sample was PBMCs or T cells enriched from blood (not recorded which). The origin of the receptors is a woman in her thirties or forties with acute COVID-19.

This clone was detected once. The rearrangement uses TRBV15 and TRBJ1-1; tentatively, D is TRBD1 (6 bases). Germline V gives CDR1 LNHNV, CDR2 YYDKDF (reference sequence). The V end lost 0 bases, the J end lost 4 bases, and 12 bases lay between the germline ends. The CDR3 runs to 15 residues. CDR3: CATSRDRGGLTEAFF. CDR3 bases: TGTGCCACCAGCAGAGATCGGGGGGGCCTCACTGAAGCTTTCTTT. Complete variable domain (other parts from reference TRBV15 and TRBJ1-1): DAMVIQNPRYQVTQFGKPVTLSCSQTLNHNVMYWYQQKSSQAPKLLFHYYDKDFNNEADTPDNFQSRRPNTSFCFLDIRSPGLGDTAMYLCATSRDRGGLTEAFFGQGTRLTVV.

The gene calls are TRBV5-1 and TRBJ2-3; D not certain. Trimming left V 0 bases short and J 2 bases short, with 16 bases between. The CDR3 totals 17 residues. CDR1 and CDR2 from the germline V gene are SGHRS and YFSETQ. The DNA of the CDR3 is TGCGCCAGCAGCTTGGCCATAGCCCTGATATCCACAGATACGCAGTATTTT. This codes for CASSLAIALISTDTQYF.

CDR3 DNA sequence: TGTGCCAGCAGCCAGTTGACAGCCTCTTCTGCTGGAAACACCATATATTTT. Amino acids: CASSQLTASSAGNTIYF. The rearrangement links TRBV4-2 to TRBJ1-3, with a weak D call TRBD1 (5 bases). Germline CDR1 is LGHNA and CDR2 is YNFKEQ. The CDR3 runs 17 residues. Trimming cost V 3 bases and J 2 bases, with 17 bases left between them.

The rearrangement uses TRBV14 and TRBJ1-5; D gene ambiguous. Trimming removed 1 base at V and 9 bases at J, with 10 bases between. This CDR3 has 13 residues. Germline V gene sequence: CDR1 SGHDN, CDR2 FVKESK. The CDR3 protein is CASSQGGYGPQHF. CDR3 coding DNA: TGTGCCAGCAGCCAAGGCGGCTACGGGCCCCAGCATTTT.

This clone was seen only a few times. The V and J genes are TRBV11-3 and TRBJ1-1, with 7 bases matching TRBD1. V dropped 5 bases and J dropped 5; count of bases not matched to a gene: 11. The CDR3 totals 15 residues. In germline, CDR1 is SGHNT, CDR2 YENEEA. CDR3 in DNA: TGTGCCAGCAGCCATTTGACAGGGTTAGTGACTGAAGCTTTCTTT. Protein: CASSHLTGLVTEAFF.

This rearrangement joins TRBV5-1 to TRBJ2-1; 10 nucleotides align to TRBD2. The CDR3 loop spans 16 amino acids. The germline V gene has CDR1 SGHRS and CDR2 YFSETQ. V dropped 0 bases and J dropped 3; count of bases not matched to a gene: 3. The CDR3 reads CASSLASSGGYNEQFF. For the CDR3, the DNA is TGCGCCAGCAGCTTGGCTTCTAGCGGGGGCTACAATGAGCAGTTCTTC. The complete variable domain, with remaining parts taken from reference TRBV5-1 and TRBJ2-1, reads KAGVTQTPRYLIKTRGQQVTLSCSPISGHRSVSWYQQTPGQGLQFLFEYFSETQRNKGNFPGRFSGRQFSNSRSEMNVSTLELGDSALYLCASSLASSGGYNEQFFGPGTRLTVL.

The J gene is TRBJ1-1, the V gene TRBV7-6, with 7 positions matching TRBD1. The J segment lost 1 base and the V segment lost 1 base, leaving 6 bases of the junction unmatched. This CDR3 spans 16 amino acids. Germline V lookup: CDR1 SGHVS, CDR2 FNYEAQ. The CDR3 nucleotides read TGTGCCAGCAGCTTAGGGACAGGCGAGGGGAACACTGAAGCTTTCTTT. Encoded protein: CASSLGTGEGNTEAFF.

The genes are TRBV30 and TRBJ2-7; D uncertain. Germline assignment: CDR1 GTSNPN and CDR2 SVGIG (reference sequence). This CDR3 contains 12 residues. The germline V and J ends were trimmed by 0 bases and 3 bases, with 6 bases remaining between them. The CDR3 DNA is TGTGCCTGGAGTGTATCTAACTACGAGCAGTACTTC. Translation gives CAWSVSNYEQYF. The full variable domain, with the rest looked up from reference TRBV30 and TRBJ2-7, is SQTIHQWPATLVQPVGSPLSLECTVEGTSNPNLYWYRQAAGRGLQLLFYSVGIGQISSEVPQNLSASRPQDRQFILSSKKLLLSDSGFYLCAWSVSNYEQYFGPGTRLTVT.

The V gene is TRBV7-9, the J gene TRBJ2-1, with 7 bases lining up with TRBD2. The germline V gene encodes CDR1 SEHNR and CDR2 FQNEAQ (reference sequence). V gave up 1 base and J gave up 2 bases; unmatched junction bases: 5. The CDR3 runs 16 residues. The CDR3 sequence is CASSLVGLVTYNEQFF. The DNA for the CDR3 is TGTGCCAGCAGCTTAGTCGGACTAGTAACCTACAATGAGCAGTTCTTC.

CDR3 nucleotides: TGCGCCAGCAGCCAAGGTCCTCTAGCGGGAGACAACACCGGGGAGCTGTTTTTT. Translating it yields CASSQGPLAGDNTGELFF. The chain carries TRBV4-1 and TRBJ2-2; 10 bases are a match to TRBD2. The ends lost 1 base at V and 2 bases at J; junction bases unmatched: 7. CDR1 and CDR2 (germline): MGHRA, YSYEKL. The CDR3 consists of 18 residues.

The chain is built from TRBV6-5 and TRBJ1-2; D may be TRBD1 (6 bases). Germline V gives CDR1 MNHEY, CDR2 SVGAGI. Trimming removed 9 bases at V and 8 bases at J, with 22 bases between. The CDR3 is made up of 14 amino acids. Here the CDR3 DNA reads TGTGCCAGGGACCGAGGGGGGGCGGTTAAGGGCTACACCTTC. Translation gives CARDRGGAVKGYTF.

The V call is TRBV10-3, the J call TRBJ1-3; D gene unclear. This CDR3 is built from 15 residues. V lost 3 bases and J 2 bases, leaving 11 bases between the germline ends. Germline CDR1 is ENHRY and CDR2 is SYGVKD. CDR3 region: CAISEAPEAGNTIYF. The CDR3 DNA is TGTGCCATCAGTGAAGCCCCGGAGGCTGGAAACACCATATATTTT.

The CDR3 DNA is TGTGCCAGCAGGGTGACAGGGAGGGAGCTGTTTTTT. Residues: CASRVTGRELFF. The V and J genes are TRBV7-9 and TRBJ2-2; 7 bases map to TRBD1. This CDR3 spans 12 amino acids. Unmatched junction bases numbered 4, after V lost 6 bases and J lost 9 bases. Looked up from germline, CDR1 is SEHNR and CDR2 is FQNEAQ (reference sequence).

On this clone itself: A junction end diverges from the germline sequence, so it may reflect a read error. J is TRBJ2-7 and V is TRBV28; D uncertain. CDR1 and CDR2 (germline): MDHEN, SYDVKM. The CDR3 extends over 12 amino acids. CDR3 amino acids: CASSLSSFEQYF. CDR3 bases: TGTGCCAGCAGTTTATCCTCCTTCGAGCAGTACTTC. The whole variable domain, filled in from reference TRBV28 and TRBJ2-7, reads DVKVTQSSRYLVKRTGEKVFLECVQDMDHENMFWYRQDPGLGLRLIYFSYDVKMKEKGDIPEGYSVSREKKERFSLILESASTNQTSMYLCASSLSSFEQYFGPGTRLTVT.

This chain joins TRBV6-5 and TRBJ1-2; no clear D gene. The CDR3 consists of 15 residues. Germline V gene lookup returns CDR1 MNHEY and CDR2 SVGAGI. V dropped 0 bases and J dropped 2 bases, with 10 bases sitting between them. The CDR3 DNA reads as TGTGCCAGCAGTTACTCTGGGAGGGTGAACTATGGCTACACCTTC. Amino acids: CASSYSGRVNYGYTF.

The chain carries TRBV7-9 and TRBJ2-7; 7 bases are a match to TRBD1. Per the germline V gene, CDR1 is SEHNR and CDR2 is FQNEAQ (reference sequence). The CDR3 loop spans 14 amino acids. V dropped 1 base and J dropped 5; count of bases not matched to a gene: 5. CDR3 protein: CASSLGQGGHEQYF. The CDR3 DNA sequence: TGTGCCAGCAGCTTAGGACAGGGTGGCCACGAGCAGTACTTC.

The CDR3 spells CASSAGMGRETQYF. The CDR3 bases are TGTGCCAGCAGCGCGGGGATGGGTCGGGAGACCCAGTACTTC. The genes are TRBV11-3 and TRBJ2-5; D perhaps matches TRBD2 (6 bases). The germline V and J ends were trimmed by 5 bases and 5 bases, with 15 bases remaining between them. Per germline, CDR1 SGHNT and CDR2 YENEEA. This CDR3 is 14 amino acids long.

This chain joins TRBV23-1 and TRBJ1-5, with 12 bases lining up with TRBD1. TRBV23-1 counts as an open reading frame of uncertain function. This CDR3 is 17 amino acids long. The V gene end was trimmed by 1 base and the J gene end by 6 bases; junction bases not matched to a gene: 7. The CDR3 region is CASSQWRGQGASQPQHF. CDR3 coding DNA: TGCGCCAGCAGTCAATGGAGGGGACAGGGGGCGAGTCAGCCCCAGCATTTT.

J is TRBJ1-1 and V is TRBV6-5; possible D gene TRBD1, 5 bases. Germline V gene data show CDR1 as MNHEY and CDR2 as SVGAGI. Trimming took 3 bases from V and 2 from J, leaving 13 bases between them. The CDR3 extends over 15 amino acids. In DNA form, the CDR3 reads TGTGCCAGCAGTTATTATCGACAGACTAACACTGAAGCTTTCTTT. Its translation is CASSYYRQTNTEAFF.

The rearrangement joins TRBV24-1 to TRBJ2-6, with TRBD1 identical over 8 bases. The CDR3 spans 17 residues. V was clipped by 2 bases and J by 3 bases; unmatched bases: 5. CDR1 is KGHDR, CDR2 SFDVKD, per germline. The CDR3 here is CATSDSRRGLGANVLTF. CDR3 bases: TGTGCCACCAGTGATTCGCGCAGGGGGCTTGGGGCCAACGTCCTGACTTTC.

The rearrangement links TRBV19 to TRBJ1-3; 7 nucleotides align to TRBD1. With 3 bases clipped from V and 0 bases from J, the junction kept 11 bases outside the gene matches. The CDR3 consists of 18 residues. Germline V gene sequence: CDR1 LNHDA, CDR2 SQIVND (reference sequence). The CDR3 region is CASSMTGFPGDSGNTIYF. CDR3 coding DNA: TGTGCCAGTAGTATGACAGGGTTCCCGGGGGACTCTGGAAACACCATATATTTT.

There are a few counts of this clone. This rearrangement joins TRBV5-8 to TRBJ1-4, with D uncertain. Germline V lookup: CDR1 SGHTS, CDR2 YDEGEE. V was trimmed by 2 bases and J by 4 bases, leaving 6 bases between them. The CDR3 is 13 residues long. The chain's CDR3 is CASSFYSNEKLFF. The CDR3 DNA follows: TGTGCCAGCAGCTTTTATAGTAATGAAAAACTGTTTTTT.

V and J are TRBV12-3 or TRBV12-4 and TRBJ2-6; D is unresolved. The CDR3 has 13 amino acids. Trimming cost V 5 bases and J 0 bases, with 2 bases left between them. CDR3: CASSHSGANVLTF. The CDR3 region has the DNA TGTGCCAGCAGTCACTCTGGGGCCAACGTCCTGACTTTC.

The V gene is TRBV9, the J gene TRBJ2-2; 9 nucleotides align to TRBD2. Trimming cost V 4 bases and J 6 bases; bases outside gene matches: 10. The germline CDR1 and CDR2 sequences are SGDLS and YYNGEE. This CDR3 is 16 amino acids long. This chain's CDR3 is CASSHLSGSGSGELFF. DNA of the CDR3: TGTGCCAGCAGCCACCTTAGCGGGAGCGGTTCCGGGGAGCTGTTTTTT.

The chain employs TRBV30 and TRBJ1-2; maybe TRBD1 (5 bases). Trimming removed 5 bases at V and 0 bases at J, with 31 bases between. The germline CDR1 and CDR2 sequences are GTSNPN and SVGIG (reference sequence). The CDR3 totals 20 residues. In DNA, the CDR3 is TGTGCCTGGGGCCGGACCCTCATACCGAACAGGAACGGTCCTAACTATGGCTACACCTTC. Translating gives CAWGRTLIPNRNGPNYGYTF.

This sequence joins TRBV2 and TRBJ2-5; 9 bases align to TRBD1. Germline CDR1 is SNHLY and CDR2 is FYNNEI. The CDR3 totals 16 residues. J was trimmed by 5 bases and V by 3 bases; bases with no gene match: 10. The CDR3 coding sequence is TGTGCCAGCAGTGAGGCTTTGACAGGGGGACGGGAGACCCAGTACTTC. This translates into CASSEALTGGRETQYF.